This T cell receptor (beta chain) comes out of a study of control samples from healthy donors and cancer patients. Sequencing was performed with immunoSEQ multiplex PCR; in TCRdb, only in-frame clones are kept and a portion is missing. The repertoire holds about 75,000 clones, with roughly 94% as singletons. The clonotype was recovered from a middle-aged woman in good health. Sample: blood.

The CDR3 bases are TGCGCCAGCAGCTTGATTCGGGACAGCCGCAATGAGCAGTTCTTC. It encodes CASSLIRDSRNEQFF. The chain combines TRBV5-1 with TRBJ2-1; TRBD1 aligns across 7 bases. This CDR3 is 15 amino acids long. Germline V lookup: CDR1 SGHRS, CDR2 YFSETQ. J gave up 6 bases and V 1 base, and 7 bases lay outside the gene matches.